This TCR beta chain was sequenced for a study of T-cell reconstitution after alpha-beta-depleted transplantation in children. Findings and limits, study-wide: Some patients' high day-60 TCRbeta diversity was attributed to recipient cells surviving conditioning. Newly produced T cells mostly accounted for T-cell counts and diversity one year post-transplant. Alpha-beta T cells present about two months after transplant were reported to originate from several hundred expanded graft clones.

Preparation of the TCRbeta library was carried out with unique molecular identifiers. TCRdb re-analysed the PCR reads in MiXCR, keeping a single row per CDR3 protein. The profile shows a few hundred thousand distinct CDR3 sequences, 27% of them singletons. The germline CDR1 and CDR2 sequences are KGHSH and LQKENI. V lost 2 bases, J lost 4 bases, and 6 bases lay in between. CDR3 size: 13 residues. A note on this clonotype: Its cognate antigen is unknown.

The receptor was isolated from a boy younger than two with Wiskott-Aldrich syndrome, due to receive a stem cell transplant. J is TRBJ1-5 and V is TRBV18; D uncertain. The sample in question was PBMCs, obtained before TCRalphabeta/CD19-depleted stem cell transplant. The CDR3 DNA sequence: TGTGCCAGCTCACCAGGGAATAATCAGCCCCAGCATTTT. Residues: CASSPGNNQPQHF.